The rows below give T cell receptor beta chains drawn from one sample of a study of CD8+CD57+ T cells in acquired aplastic anemia. TCRdb used MiXCR to reprocess the reads, holding one entry per CDR3 protein. The sample lists about 270,000 distinct CDR3 sequences; approximately 57% were seen once. Material for sequencing was sorted CD4+, CD8+, or CD8+CD57+ T cells (not recorded which) from PBMCs. These receptors were taken from a human donor with severe aplastic anemia or a healthy control (not recorded which). Each CDR3 is given with its conserved first and last residue. D genes are given only for firm matches. Clone size is shown for a subset of rows, as once, few, many or a class of expanded clone.

-	many	TRBV5-6	TRBJ1-6	CASRPADYNSPLHF	TGTGCCAGCAGACCGGCCGATTATAATTCACCCCTCCACTTT
-	-	TRBV10-3	TRBJ1-6	CAISETSISSPLHF	TGTGCCATCAGTGAGACGTCGATAAGCTCACCCCTCCACTTT
-	few	TRBV6-5	TRBJ1-2	CASTARGDHGYTF	TGTGCCAGCACAGCGAGGGGCGACCATGGCTACACCTTC
TRBD1	-	TRBV7-2	TRBJ2-5	CASSKGTGAQETQYF	TGTGCCAGCAGTAAGGGAACAGGGGCCCAAGAGACCCAGTACTTC
-	few	TRBV2	TRBJ1-1	CASTTPRPTEAFF	TGTGCCAGCACTACACCGAGACCCACTGAAGCTTTCTTT
-	-	TRBV7-9	TRBJ2-7	CASLKGGSPYEQYF	TGTGCCTCCCTAAAGGGGGGGAGTCCCTACGAGCAGTACTTC
-	-	TRBV12-3/TRBV12-4	TRBJ2-5	CASNTVDGQVGETQYF	TGTGCCAGCAACACTGTAGACGGACAAGTGGGAGAGACCCAGTACTTC
TRBD2	-	TRBV14	TRBJ2-3	CASSPGLAGADTQYF	TGTGCCAGCAGCCCGGGACTAGCGGGGGCAGATACGCAGTATTTT
-	-	TRBV20-1	TRBJ2-7	CSARRAGLSYEQYF	TGCAGTGCTAGAAGGGCGGGGTTGTCCTACGAGCAGTACTTC
TRBD1	-	TRBV29-1	TRBJ1-2	CSGRTGEGGYTF	TGCAGCGGCCGTACAGGGGAAGGAGGCTACACCTTC
TRBD1	-	TRBV29-1	TRBJ1-1	CSVAGTANTEAFF	TGCAGCGTGGCCGGGACAGCTAACACTGAAGCTTTCTTT
TRBD1	-	TRBV30	TRBJ1-4	CAWSGKVKGQGREKLFF	TGTGCCTGGAGTGGCAAGGTGAAGGGACAGGGAAGAGAAAAACTGTTTTTT
-	-	TRBV18	TRBJ1-1	CASSPGPPRGTEAFF	TGTGCCAGCTCACCGGGACCCCCGAGGGGAACTGAAGCTTTCTTT
-	-	TRBV12-3/TRBV12-4	TRBJ2-7	CASSRLWYEQYF	TGTGCCAGCAGCCGACTCTGGTACGAGCAGTACTTC
TRBD2	few	TRBV10-1	TRBJ2-7	CASDLSGLAGLVTYEQYF	TGCGCCAGCGACCTCTCGGGGCTAGCGGGCCTTGTTACCTACGAGCAGTACTTC
TRBD2	-	TRBV10-3	TRBJ2-2	CAISATSGGHGELFF	TGTGCCATCAGTGCAACTAGCGGGGGGCACGGGGAGCTGTTTTTT
-	-	TRBV5-6	TRBJ1-1	CASSSLGQWTEAFF	TGTGCCAGCAGCTCGCTGGGGCAGTGGACTGAAGCTTTCTTT
-	-	TRBV7-3	TRBJ1-2	CASSLGPTSNYGYTF	TGTGCCAGCAGCTTAGGCCCGACTTCGAACTATGGCTACACCTTC
-	-	TRBV19	TRBJ1-2	CASSMAQAGYGYTF	TGTGCCAGTAGTATGGCCCAGGCTGGGTATGGCTACACCTTC
-	many	TRBV7-6	TRBJ1-5	CASQGGSNQPQHF	TGTGCCAGCCAGGGAGGCAGCAATCAGCCCCAGCATTTT
TRBD1	few	TRBV25-1	TRBJ2-5	CASSFRTGETQYF	TGTGCCAGCAGCTTCCGGACAGGCGAGACCCAGTACTTC
-	-	TRBV7-9	TRBJ1-1	CASSFGGLNSEAFF	TGTGCCAGCAGCTTCGGTGGGCTGAACAGTGAAGCTTTCTTT
TRBD2	-	TRBV2	TRBJ2-7	CARDPGLAGGPGNEQYF	TGTGCCAGAGATCCGGGACTAGCGGGAGGGCCGGGGAACGAGCAGTACTTC
-	-	TRBV20-1	TRBJ1-2	CSARDTNYGYTF	TGCAGTGCGAGGGACACCAACTATGGCTACACCTTC
-	-	TRBV10-3	TRBJ2-5	CAISAQETQYF	TGTGCCATCAGTGCACAAGAGACCCAGTACTTC
TRBD1	few	TRBV2	TRBJ1-6	CASSVRQGESRTLHF	TGTGCCAGCAGTGTAAGACAGGGGGAGTCCCGGACCCTCCACTTT
-	few	TRBV7-3	TRBJ2-1	CASSLGRGGGFGNEQFF	TGTGCCAGCAGCTTAGGTCGTGGGGGAGGCTTCGGGAATGAGCAGTTCTTC
TRBD2	many	TRBV5-8	TRBJ2-5	CASSFAGVRETQYF	TGTGCCAGCAGCTTTGCGGGGGTCAGGGAGACCCAGTACTTC
-	-	TRBV7-8	TRBJ2-3	CASTLGLTDTQYF	TGTGCCAGCACCCTCGGGCTCACAGATACGCAGTATTTT